Following are 3 T cell receptor beta chains from one sample sequenced in a study of tumor and adjacent non-tumor tissue in lung cancer. A modified ARM-PCR protocol with three rounds of nested PCR amplified TCRbeta. TCRdb fed the multiplex PCR reads into MiXCR, producing one record per CDR3 protein. The sample holds some 120,000 distinct CDR3 sequences, 66% seen once. The template was RNA from unsorted bulk tissue. Sample: lung tumor tissue. These receptors were taken from a man aged 25 to 40 with non-small cell lung cancer.

The chain uses TRBV11-1 and TRBJ2-5; no firm D call. Germline values: CDR1 SGHAT, CDR2 FQDESV (reference sequence). This CDR3 region has 14 residues. Trimming left V 9 bases short and J 2 bases short, with 16 bases between. The CDR3 sequence: CASNAVTYQETQYF. CDR3 DNA: TGTGCCAGTAACGCCGTCACGTATCAAGAGACCCAGTACTTC.

This clonotype was found many times. This rearrangement joins TRBV5-1 to TRBJ2-7; maybe TRBD2 (6 bases). The germline CDR1 and CDR2 sequences are SGHRS and YFSETQ. Deletions cut 2 bases from V and 6 bases from J, with 15 bases between. The CDR3 consists of 14 residues. The DNA for the CDR3 is TGCGCCAGCAGCTTATGGAGGGGAGTATCCGAGCAGTACTTC. Translation: CASSLWRGVSEQYF.

Of note for this clonotype: The conserved final phenylalanine or tryptophan is absent from the CDR3, which likely points to a read error. The rearrangement joins TRBV24-1 to TRBJ2-3; 13 bases agree with TRBD2. The CDR3 runs 17 residues. CDR1 and CDR2 (germline): KGHDR, SFDVKD. V lost 7 bases and J lost 2; bases outside the gene matches: 8. The CDR3 region has the DNA TGTGCCACCAGCGGACTAGCGGGAGTGCCTGACACAGATACGCAGTATTTA. Protein sequence: CATSGLAGVPDTDTQYL.